The next 30 T cell receptor beta chains were all read from a single sample in a study of blood T cell repertoires in COVID-19. Clones were sequenced by immunoSEQ multiplex PCR, and TCRdb holds only the in-frame ones, with some missing. This repertoire shows fewer than 450,000 clones, roughly 87% found once; its top ten account for about 0.93%. Specimen: PBMCs or T cells enriched from blood (not recorded which). Receptor source: a woman in her 30s who had recovered from COVID-19.

The genes are TRBV4-1 and TRBJ2-1; 7 bases align to TRBD2. Germline V gives CDR1 MGHRA, CDR2 YSYEKL. Germline trimming cut 1 base from V and 16 bases from J; bases unmatched to any gene: 19. This CDR3 is 16 amino acids long. The CDR3 spells CASSQVAGDPGLSVFF. The DNA of the CDR3 is TGCGCCAGCAGCCAAGTCGCGGGGGACCCGGGGTTGTCGGTTTTCTTC.

V and J are TRBV29-1 and TRBJ2-1; TRBD1 matches at 7 bases. V shed 2 bases and J 5 bases; nucleotides not matched to a gene: 9. Germline V gene sequence: CDR1 SQVTM, CDR2 ANQGSEA. The CDR3 totals 15 residues. CDR3 bases: TGCAGCGTTGAAAGGGGGCGCGGACTTAACAATGAGCAGTTCTTC. Amino acids: CSVERGRGLNNEQFF.

A single count supports this clone. The J gene is TRBJ2-1, the V gene TRBV5-4; 10 bases are shared with TRBD2. With V trimmed by 4 bases and J by 2 bases, 18 bases remained unmatched. The CDR3 has 20 amino acids. CDR1 SGHNT and CDR2 YYREEE come from the germline V gene (reference sequence). CDR3 in amino acids: CASSPDPLAGGPNAYNEQFF. CDR3 in DNA: TGTGCCAGCAGCCCCGATCCGTTAGCGGGGGGCCCGAACGCCTACAATGAGCAGTTCTTC.

This clone was detected a few times. The CDR3 spells CASSFPGKGNEKLFF. In DNA form, the CDR3 reads TGTGCCAGCAGTTTCCCGGGGAAAGGGAATGAAAAACTGTTTTTT. The chain uses TRBV7-6 and TRBJ1-4; D gene uncertain. The V end was cut by 6 bases, the J end by 5 bases, with 16 bases between. The CDR3 loop spans 15 amino acids. The V gene's germline CDR1 is SGHVS and CDR2 FNYEAQ.

The V call is TRBV2, the J call TRBJ1-1; D is ambiguous. The V and J ends lost 4 bases and 6 bases respectively, with 18 bases between them. The CDR3 sequence is 15 residues long. Germline lookup yields CDR1 SNHLY and CDR2 FYNNEI. The chain's CDR3 is CASSVRGSLEAEAFF. DNA for the CDR3: TGTGCCAGCAGTGTACGAGGTTCCCTGGAGGCTGAAGCTTTCTTT.

The chain links TRBV11-3 to TRBJ2-7; 11 nucleotides align to TRBD1. Germline trimming cut 5 bases from V and 6 bases from J; bases unmatched to any gene: 15. Germline V gives CDR1 SGHNT, CDR2 YENEEA. This CDR3 comprises 17 residues. As DNA, the CDR3 is TGTGCCAGCAGCCGTGGACAGGGGGCCTCGGAAGGGTTCGAGCAGTACTTC. Translation: CASSRGQGASEGFEQYF.

J is TRBJ2-7 and V is TRBV2, with D tentatively TRBD1 (5 bases). This CDR3 has 13 amino acids. Trimming pared 10 bases from V and 5 bases from J, leaving 18 bases between. Germline CDR1 SNHLY, CDR2 FYNNEI. The CDR3 bases are TGTGCCATCGATAAGGTGCAGGGTAACGAGCAGTACTTC. Amino acid sequence: CAIDKVQGNEQYF.

V gene TRBV24-1 combines with J gene TRBJ2-1; a possible D gene is TRBD2 (7 bases). Trimming took 0 bases from V and 7 from J, leaving 15 bases between them. This CDR3 is 16 amino acids long. CDR1 and CDR2 (germline): KGHDR, SFDVKD. CDR3 bases: TGTGCCACCAGTGATTTGGGTCGGGGGGCGGGAAATGAGCAGTTCTTC. It encodes CATSDLGRGAGNEQFF.

The chain joins TRBV5-1 to TRBJ2-1; TRBD1 aligns across 9 bases. CDR1 and CDR2 (germline): SGHRS, YFSETQ. This CDR3 is built from 14 residues. V was clipped by 2 bases and J by 9 bases; unmatched bases: 6. For the CDR3, the DNA is TGCGCCAGCAGCTTAGGACAGGGGTCGGGTGAGCAGTTCTTC. It specifies CASSLGQGSGEQFF. Together with reference TRBV5-1 and TRBJ2-1, the CDR3 gives the full variable domain: KAGVTQTPRYLIKTRGQQVTLSCSPISGHRSVSWYQQTPGQGLQFLFEYFSETQRNKGNFPGRFSGRQFSNSRSEMNVSTLELGDSALYLCASSLGQGSGEQFFGPGTRLTVL.

The chain combines TRBV20-1 with TRBJ1-2, with TRBD1 matching 8 bases. With V trimmed by 3 bases and J by 5 bases, 5 bases remained unmatched. This CDR3 contains 13 residues. Germline V gene data show CDR1 as DFQATT and CDR2 as SNEGSKA (reference sequence). Here the CDR3 DNA reads TGCAGTGCTAGTCCGGACAGGGCTTATGGCTACACCTTC. It translates to CSASPDRAYGYTF.

V usage is TRBV10-1 and J usage is TRBJ2-2; 11 positions agree with TRBD2. Germline V CDR1 and CDR2: WNHNN, SYGVQD (reference sequence). Unmatched junction bases numbered 8, after V lost 9 bases and J lost 2 bases. The CDR3 totals 16 residues. CDR3 nucleotides: TGCGCCAGAGGGGGAACTAGCGGGGGAAACACCGGGGAGCTGTTTTTT. It yields the protein CARGGTSGGNTGELFF.

The V gene is TRBV21-1, the J gene TRBJ2-7; the table gives TRBD1 as D, unverified against the DNA. TRBV21-1 is a listed pseudogene. The CDR3 is 18 residues long. This CDR3 is CASRGDSPVHQYPYEQYF. In nucleotides, the CDR3 is TGTGCCAGCAGGGGGGACAGTCCCGTCCACCAATACCCTTACGAGCAGTACTTC.

This chain links TRBV29-1 with TRBJ2-7; 9 bases align to TRBD1. The germline V gene has CDR1 SQVTM and CDR2 ANQGSEA. Losses at the gene ends were 4 bases for V and 12 bases for J; bases not matched to a gene: 7. CDR3 length equals 11 residues. CDR3 sequence: CSVVTGGAVYF. The DNA of the CDR3 is TGCAGCGTTGTCACAGGGGGCGCGGTGTACTTC.

This clone has more than one count but fewer than ten. The CDR3: CASRSQGLGGYTF. CDR3 coding DNA: TGTGCCAGCAGATCACAGGGGCTAGGTGGCTACACCTTC. The chain carries TRBV12-3 or TRBV12-4 and TRBJ1-2, with TRBD1 matching over 7 bases. The ends lost 6 bases at V and 7 bases at J; junction bases unmatched: 8. The CDR3 contains 13 residues.

V is TRBV9 and J is TRBJ2-1; weak D call: TRBD1 (5 bases). Germline values: CDR1 SGDLS, CDR2 YYNGEE. This CDR3 is built from 13 residues. V was pared by 3 bases and J by 7 bases, with 11 bases between. The CDR3 DNA reads as TGTGCCAGCAGCGCAAATCAGGGAAATGAGCAGTTCTTC. Encoded protein: CASSANQGNEQFF.

The chain is built from TRBV5-1 and TRBJ1-6, with TRBD1 matching over 10 bases. CDR1 is SGHRS, CDR2 YFSETQ, per germline. J was trimmed by 10 bases and V by 2 bases; bases with no gene match: 3. The CDR3 sequence is 14 residues long. The CDR3 DNA sequence: TGCGCCAGCAGCTTAAGACAGGGGGCCTCACCCCTCCACTTT. Translation: CASSLRQGASPLHF.

V usage is TRBV28 and J usage is TRBJ1-5, with TRBD1 as a possible D gene (5 bases). Germline values: CDR1 MDHEN, CDR2 SYDVKM. The CDR3 has 18 residues. Trimming shortened V by 6 bases and J by 4 bases, and 25 bases separated the two germline ends. The CDR3 loop is CASSSPGWGRTLNQPQHF. CDR3 nucleotide sequence: TGTGCCAGCAGCTCTCCTGGGTGGGGCAGAACGCTTAATCAGCCCCAGCATTTT.

This clone appeared a single time. The rearrangement links TRBV28 to TRBJ2-1; 7 bases agree with TRBD1. CDR1 and CDR2 (germline): MDHEN, SYDVKM. The junction had 8 bases not matched to a gene; V was cut back by 6 bases and J by 0 bases. The CDR3 is 16 amino acids. CDR3 residues: CASRRQGFSSYNEQFF. The CDR3 region has the DNA TGTGCCAGCAGACGACAGGGTTTTAGCTCCTACAATGAGCAGTTCTTC. Based on the CDR3 plus reference TRBV28 and TRBJ2-1, the full variable domain is DVKVTQSSRYLVKRTGEKVFLECVQDMDHENMFWYRQDPGLGLRLIYFSYDVKMKEKGDIPEGYSVSREKKERFSLILESASTNQTSMYLCASRRQGFSSYNEQFFGPGTRLTVL.

V and J are TRBV2 and TRBJ2-1; 7 bases align to TRBD2. Losses at the gene ends were 6 bases for V and 2 bases for J; bases not matched to a gene: 4. Germline V gene sequence: CDR1 SNHLY, CDR2 FYNNEI. CDR3 length equals 14 residues. DNA of the CDR3: TGTGCCAGCAGCCAAAGCGGGGCCTACAATGAGCAGTTCTTC. Protein product: CASSQSGAYNEQFF. Together with reference TRBV2 and TRBJ2-1, the CDR3 gives the full variable domain: EPEVTQTPSHQVTQMGQEVILRCVPISNHLYFYWYRQILGQKVEFLVSFYNNEISEKSEIFDDQFSVERPDGSNFTLKIRSTKLEDSAMYFCASSQSGAYNEQFFGPGTRLTVL.

The chain carries TRBV6-2 or TRBV6-3 and TRBJ2-7; TRBD2 agrees at 7 bases. The CDR3 spans 14 residues. V lost 5 bases to trimming and J lost 4 bases; unmatched junction nucleotides: 8. CDR1 is MNHEY, CDR2 SVGEGT, per germline. The CDR3 loop is CASSPYGTTYEQYF. The DNA of the CDR3 is TGTGCCAGCAGTCCCTACGGGACTACTTACGAGCAGTACTTC.

The chain links TRBV6-1 to TRBJ1-1; tentatively, D is TRBD1 (6 bases). The CDR3 sequence is 13 residues long. Germline values: CDR1 MNHNS, CDR2 SASEGT. The V end was cut by 2 bases, the J end by 3 bases, with 7 bases between. Here the CDR3 DNA reads TGTGCCAGCAGTGAAACAGGGTACACTGAAGCTTTCTTT. As protein: CASSETGYTEAFF.

The V call is TRBV6-5, the J call TRBJ2-5; D possibly corresponds to TRBD2 (6 bases). The CDR3 is 14 residues long. Germline loops: CDR1 MNHEY, CDR2 SVGAGI. The germline V and J ends were trimmed by 5 bases and 5 bases, with 15 bases remaining between them. The CDR3 protein is CASSKYAGLETQYF. As DNA, the CDR3 is TGTGCCAGCAGTAAATATGCGGGGTTGGAGACCCAGTACTTC.

The CDR3 reads CASSLVVGTGGLGTEAFF. The DNA of the CDR3 is TGTGCCAGCAGCTTAGTCGTAGGGACAGGGGGCTTGGGCACTGAAGCTTTCTTT. The rearrangement joins TRBV7-6 to TRBJ1-1, with 12 bases aligning to TRBD1. CDR3 length: 18 residues. The J segment lost 4 bases and the V segment lost 1 base, leaving 10 bases of the junction unmatched. The germline V gene encodes CDR1 SGHVS and CDR2 FNYEAQ.

There are a few counts of this clone. The V and J genes are TRBV9 and TRBJ2-5; TRBD2 aligns across 9 bases. V shed 3 bases, J shed 4 bases, and the junction held 4 bases outside the gene matches. Germline V lookup: CDR1 SGDLS, CDR2 YYNGEE. The CDR3 loop spans 14 amino acids. Here the CDR3 DNA reads TGTGCCAGCAGCGAGGGACTAGCATTAGAGACCCAGTACTTC. Amino acids: CASSEGLALETQYF.

The chain combines TRBV28 with TRBJ1-1; D may be TRBD1 (5 bases). V shed 6 bases and J shed 0 bases, with 14 bases lying between them. Looked up from germline, CDR1 is MDHEN and CDR2 is SYDVKM. The CDR3 is made up of 15 amino acids. CDR3 sequence (DNA): TGTGCCAGCAGCCCATTGACAGACCTGAACACTGAAGCTTTCTTT. Protein sequence: CASSPLTDLNTEAFF.

The chain links TRBV4-3 to TRBJ2-5; unclear D gene. Trimming took off 0 bases at V and 2 bases at J, with 4 bases between the two ends. CDR3 length equals 13 residues. CDR1 LGHNA and CDR2 YSLEER come from the germline V gene. CDR3 sequence (DNA): TGCGCCAGCAGCCAAGAGAGGCAAGAGACCCAGTACTTC. Residues: CASSQERQETQYF.

The chain links TRBV11-2 to TRBJ2-5, with 8 bases identical to TRBD1. The CDR3 loop spans 14 amino acids. Germline V gene lookup returns CDR1 SGHAT and CDR2 FQNNGV. With V trimmed by 1 base and J by 6 bases, 4 bases remained unmatched. The CDR3, as DNA: TGTGCCAGCAGCTTAGTGGTCAGGGGGCAGACCCAGTACTTC. This codes for CASSLVVRGQTQYF.

This clone was found a few times. The rearrangement uses TRBV7-9 and TRBJ2-5; no reliable D call. Trimming pared 5 bases from V and 6 bases from J, leaving 13 bases between. The germline V gene has CDR1 SEHNR and CDR2 FQNEAQ (reference sequence). CDR3 length: 13 amino acids. The DNA of the CDR3 is TGTGCCAGCAGCCCCCCCAGTGTTAAGACCCAGTACTTC. Translation: CASSPPSVKTQYF.

This chain uses TRBV7-6 with TRBJ1-3; D is ambiguous. Germline CDR1 is SGHVS and CDR2 is FNYEAQ. Trimming cost V 2 bases and J 0 bases, with 14 bases left between them. The CDR3 sequence is 17 residues long. The DNA of the CDR3 is TGTGCCAGCAGCTTAAATCAAGCAGGCTACTCTGGAAACACCATATATTTT. Its protein product is CASSLNQAGYSGNTIYF.

The chain is built from TRBV10-3 and TRBJ1-2; a weak D match, TRBD1 (6 bases). The CDR3 is 15 residues long. Germline assignment: CDR1 ENHRY and CDR2 SYGVKD. The ends were cut back, 2 bases at V and 0 bases at J, with 10 bases in the middle. As DNA, the CDR3 is TGTGCCATCAGTGAGGCTACAGGGACTAACTATGGCTACACCTTC. Translation: CAISEATGTNYGYTF.